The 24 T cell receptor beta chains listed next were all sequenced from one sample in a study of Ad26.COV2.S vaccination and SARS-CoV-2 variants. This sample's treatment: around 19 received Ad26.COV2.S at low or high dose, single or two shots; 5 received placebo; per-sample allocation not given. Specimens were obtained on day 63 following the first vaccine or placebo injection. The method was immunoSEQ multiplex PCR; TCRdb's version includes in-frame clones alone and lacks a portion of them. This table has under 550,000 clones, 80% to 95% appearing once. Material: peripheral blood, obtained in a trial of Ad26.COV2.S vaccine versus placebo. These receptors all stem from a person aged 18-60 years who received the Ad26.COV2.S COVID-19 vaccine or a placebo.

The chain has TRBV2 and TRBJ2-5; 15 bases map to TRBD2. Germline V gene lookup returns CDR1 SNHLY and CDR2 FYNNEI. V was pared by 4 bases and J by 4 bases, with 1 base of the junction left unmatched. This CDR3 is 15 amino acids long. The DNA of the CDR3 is TGTGCCAGCAGTGGGACTAGCGGGAGGGGAGAGACCCAGTACTTC. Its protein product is CASSGTSGRGETQYF.

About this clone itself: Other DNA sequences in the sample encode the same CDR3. Here the CDR3 reads CSASLAGSTDTQYF. Here the CDR3 DNA reads TGCAGTGCTAGTCTAGCGGGTAGCACAGATACGCAGTATTTT. This chain links TRBV20-1 with TRBJ2-3, with 8 bases matching TRBD2. V was pared by 3 bases and J by 0 bases, with 2 bases of the junction left unmatched. Germline values: CDR1 DFQATT, CDR2 SNEGSKA (reference sequence). This CDR3 comprises 14 residues.

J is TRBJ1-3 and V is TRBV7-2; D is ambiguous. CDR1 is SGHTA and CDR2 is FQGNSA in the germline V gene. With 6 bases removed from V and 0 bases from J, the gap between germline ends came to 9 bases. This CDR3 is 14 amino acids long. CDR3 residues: CASRSAGSGNTIYF. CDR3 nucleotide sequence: TGTGCCAGCAGATCCGCTGGCTCTGGAAACACCATATATTTT. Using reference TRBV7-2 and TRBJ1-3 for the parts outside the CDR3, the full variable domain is GAGVSQSPSNKVTEKGKDVELRCDPISGHTALYWYRQSLGQGLEFLIYFQGNSAPDKSGLPSDRFSAERTGGSVSTLTIQRTQQEDSAVYLCASRSAGSGNTIYFGEGSWLTVV.

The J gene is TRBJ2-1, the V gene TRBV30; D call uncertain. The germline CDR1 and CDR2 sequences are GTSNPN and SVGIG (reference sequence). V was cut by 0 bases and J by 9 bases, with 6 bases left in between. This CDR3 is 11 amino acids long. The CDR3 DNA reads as TGTGCCTGGAGTGTAGTGGGTGAGCAGTTCTTC. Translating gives CAWSVVGEQFF. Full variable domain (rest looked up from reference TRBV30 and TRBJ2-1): SQTIHQWPATLVQPVGSPLSLECTVEGTSNPNLYWYRQAAGRGLQLLFYSVGIGQISSEVPQNLSASRPQDRQFILSSKKLLLSDSGFYLCAWSVVGEQFFGPGTRLTVL.

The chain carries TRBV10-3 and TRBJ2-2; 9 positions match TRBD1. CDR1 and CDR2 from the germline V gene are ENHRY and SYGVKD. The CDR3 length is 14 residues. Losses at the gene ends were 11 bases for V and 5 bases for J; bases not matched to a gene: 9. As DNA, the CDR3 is TGTGCCGCCCGAGGGGGACAGGGTACCGGGGAGCTGTTTTTT. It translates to CAARGGQGTGELFF.

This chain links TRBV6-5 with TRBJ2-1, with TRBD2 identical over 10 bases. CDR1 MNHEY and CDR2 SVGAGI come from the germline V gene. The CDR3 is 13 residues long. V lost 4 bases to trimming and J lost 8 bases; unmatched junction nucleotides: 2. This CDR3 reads CASSSSGSYEQFF. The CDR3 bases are TGTGCCAGCAGTTCTAGCGGGAGCTATGAGCAGTTCTTC.

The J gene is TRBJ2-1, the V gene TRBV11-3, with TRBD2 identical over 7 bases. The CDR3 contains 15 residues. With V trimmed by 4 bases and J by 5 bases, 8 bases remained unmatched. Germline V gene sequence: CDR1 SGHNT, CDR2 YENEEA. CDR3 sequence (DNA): TGTGCCAGCAGCTCGGGGGGAGGTTGGCACAATGAGCAGTTCTTC. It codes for CASSSGGGWHNEQFF.

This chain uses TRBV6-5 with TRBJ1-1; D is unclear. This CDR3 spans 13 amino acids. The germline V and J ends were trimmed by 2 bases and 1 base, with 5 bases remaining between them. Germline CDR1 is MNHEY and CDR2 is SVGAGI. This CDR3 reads CASSYVWNTEAFF. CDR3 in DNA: TGTGCCAGCAGTTACGTTTGGAACACTGAAGCTTTCTTT.

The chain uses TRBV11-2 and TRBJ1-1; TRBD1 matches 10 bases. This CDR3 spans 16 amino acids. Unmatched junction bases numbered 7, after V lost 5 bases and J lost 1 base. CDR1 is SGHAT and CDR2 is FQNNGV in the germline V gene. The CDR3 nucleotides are TGTGCCAGCAGCCCCAGGGACAGGGGACGGAACACTGAAGCTTTCTTT. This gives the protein CASSPRDRGRNTEAFF.

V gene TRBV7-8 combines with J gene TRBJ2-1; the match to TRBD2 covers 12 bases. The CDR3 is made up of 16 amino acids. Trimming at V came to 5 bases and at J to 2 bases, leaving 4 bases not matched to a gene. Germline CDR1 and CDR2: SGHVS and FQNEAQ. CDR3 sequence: CASSLTSGSTYNEQFF. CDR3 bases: TGTGCCAGCAGCCTGACTAGCGGGAGCACCTACAATGAGCAGTTCTTC.

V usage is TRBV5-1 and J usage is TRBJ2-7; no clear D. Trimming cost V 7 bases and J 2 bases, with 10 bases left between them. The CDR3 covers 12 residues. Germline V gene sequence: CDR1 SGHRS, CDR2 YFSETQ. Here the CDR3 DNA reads TGCGCCAGCCAGTCGCCTACCTACGAGCAGTACTTC. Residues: CASQSPTYEQYF. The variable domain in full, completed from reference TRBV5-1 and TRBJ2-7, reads KAGVTQTPRYLIKTRGQQVTLSCSPISGHRSVSWYQQTPGQGLQFLFEYFSETQRNKGNFPGRFSGRQFSNSRSEMNVSTLELGDSALYLCASQSPTYEQYFGPGTRLTVT.

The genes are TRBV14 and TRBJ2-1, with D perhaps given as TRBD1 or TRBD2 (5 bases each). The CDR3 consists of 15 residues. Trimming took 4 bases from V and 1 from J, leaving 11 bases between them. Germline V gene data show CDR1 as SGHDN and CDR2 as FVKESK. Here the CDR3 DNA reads TGTGCCAGCAGCCTCGGGACGGGGTCCTACAATGAGCAGTTCTTC. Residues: CASSLGTGSYNEQFF. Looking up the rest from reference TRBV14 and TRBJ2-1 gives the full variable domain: EAGVTQFPSHSVIEKGQTVTLRCDPISGHDNLYWYRRVMGKEIKFLLHFVKESKQDESGMPNNRFLAERTGGTYSTLKVQPAELEDSGVYFCASSLGTGSYNEQFFGPGTRLTVL.

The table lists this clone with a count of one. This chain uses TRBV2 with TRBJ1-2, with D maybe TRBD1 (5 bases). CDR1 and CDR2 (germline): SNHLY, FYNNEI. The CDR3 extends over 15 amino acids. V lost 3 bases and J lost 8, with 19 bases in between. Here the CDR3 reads CASSEVVGQAGGYTF. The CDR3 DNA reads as TGTGCCAGCAGTGAGGTGGTGGGGCAGGCGGGCGGCTACACCTTC. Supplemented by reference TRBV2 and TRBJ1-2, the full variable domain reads EPEVTQTPSHQVTQMGQEVILRCVPISNHLYFYWYRQILGQKVEFLVSFYNNEISEKSEIFDDQFSVERPDGSNFTLKIRSTKLEDSAMYFCASSEVVGQAGGYTFGSGTRLTVV.

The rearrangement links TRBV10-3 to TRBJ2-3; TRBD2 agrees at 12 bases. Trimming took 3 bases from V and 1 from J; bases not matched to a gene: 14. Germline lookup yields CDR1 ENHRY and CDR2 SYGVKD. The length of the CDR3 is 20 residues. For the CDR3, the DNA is TGTGCCATCAGTGACGGTATAAGGCCTAGCGGGAGGGTCCGCACAGATACGCAGTATTTT. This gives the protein CAISDGIRPSGRVRTDTQYF.

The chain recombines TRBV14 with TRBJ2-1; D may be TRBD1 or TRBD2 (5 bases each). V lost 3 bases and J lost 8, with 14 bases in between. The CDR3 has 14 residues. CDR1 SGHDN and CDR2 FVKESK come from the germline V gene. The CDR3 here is CASSHIRGDHEQFF. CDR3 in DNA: TGTGCCAGCAGCCACATTCGGGGCGATCATGAGCAGTTCTTC.

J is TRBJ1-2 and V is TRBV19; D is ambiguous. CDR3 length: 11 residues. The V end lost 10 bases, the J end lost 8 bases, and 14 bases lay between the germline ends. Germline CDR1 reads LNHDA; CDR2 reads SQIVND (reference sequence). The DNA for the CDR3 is TGTGCCACCGGACGGCTGGGGGGCTACACCTTC. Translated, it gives CATGRLGGYTF.

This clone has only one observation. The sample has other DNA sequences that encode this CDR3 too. For the CDR3, the DNA is TGTGCCAGCAGTTACAGTAGGGGCCTTGACACTGAAGCTTTCTTT. Protein sequence: CASSYSRGLDTEAFF. The gene calls are TRBV6-5 and TRBJ1-1; maybe TRBD1 (5 bases). Trimming removed 2 bases at V and 3 bases at J, with 13 bases between. This CDR3 contains 15 residues. Germline CDR1 reads MNHEY; CDR2 reads SVGAGI.

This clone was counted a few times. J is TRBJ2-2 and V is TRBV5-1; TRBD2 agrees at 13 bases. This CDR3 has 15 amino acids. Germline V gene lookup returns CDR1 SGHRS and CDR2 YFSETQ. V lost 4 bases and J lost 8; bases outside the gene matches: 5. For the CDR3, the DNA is TGCGCCAGCAGCAGCGGGACTAGCGGGATAGGGGAGCTGTTTTTT. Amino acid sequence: CASSSGTSGIGELFF. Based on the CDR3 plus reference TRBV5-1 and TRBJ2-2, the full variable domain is KAGVTQTPRYLIKTRGQQVTLSCSPISGHRSVSWYQQTPGQGLQFLFEYFSETQRNKGNFPGRFSGRQFSNSRSEMNVSTLELGDSALYLCASSSGTSGIGELFFGEGSRLTVL.

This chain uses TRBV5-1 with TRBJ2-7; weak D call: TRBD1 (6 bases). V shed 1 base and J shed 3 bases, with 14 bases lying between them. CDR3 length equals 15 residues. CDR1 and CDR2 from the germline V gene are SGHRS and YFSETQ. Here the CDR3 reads CASSLTSGQSYEQYF. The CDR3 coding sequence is TGCGCCAGCAGCTTGACGTCCGGACAGAGCTACGAGCAGTACTTC. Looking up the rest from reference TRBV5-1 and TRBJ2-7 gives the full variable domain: KAGVTQTPRYLIKTRGQQVTLSCSPISGHRSVSWYQQTPGQGLQFLFEYFSETQRNKGNFPGRFSGRQFSNSRSEMNVSTLELGDSALYLCASSLTSGQSYEQYFGPGTRLTVT.

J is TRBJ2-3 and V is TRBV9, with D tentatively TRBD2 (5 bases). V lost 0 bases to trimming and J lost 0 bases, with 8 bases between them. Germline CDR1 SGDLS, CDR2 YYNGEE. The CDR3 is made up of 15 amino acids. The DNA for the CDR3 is TGTGCCAGCAGCGTAGATAGCGCCAGCACAGATACGCAGTATTTT. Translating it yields CASSVDSASTDTQYF.

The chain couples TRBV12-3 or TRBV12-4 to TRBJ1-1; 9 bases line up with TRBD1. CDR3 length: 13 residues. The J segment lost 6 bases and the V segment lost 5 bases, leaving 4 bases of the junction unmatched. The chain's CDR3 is CASSPQGAAEAFF. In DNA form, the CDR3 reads TGTGCCAGCAGTCCACAGGGGGCCGCTGAAGCTTTCTTT.

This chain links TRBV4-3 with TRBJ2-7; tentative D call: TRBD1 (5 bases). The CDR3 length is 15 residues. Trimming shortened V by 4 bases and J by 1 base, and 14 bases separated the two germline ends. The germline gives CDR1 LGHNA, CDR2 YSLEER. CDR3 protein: CASSLSGTGSYEQYF. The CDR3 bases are TGCGCCAGCAGCCTATCCGGAACAGGATCCTACGAGCAGTACTTC.

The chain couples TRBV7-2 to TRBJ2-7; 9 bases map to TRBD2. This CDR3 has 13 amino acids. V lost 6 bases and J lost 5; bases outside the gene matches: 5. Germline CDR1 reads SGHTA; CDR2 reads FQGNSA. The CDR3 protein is CASRFSGSHEQYF. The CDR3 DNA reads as TGTGCCAGCAGATTTAGCGGGAGCCACGAGCAGTACTTC.

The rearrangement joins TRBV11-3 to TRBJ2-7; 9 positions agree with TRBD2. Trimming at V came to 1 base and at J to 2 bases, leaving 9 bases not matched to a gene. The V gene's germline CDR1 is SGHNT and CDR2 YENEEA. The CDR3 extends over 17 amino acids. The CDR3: CASSLASLAGLPYEQYF. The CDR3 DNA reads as TGTGCCAGCAGCTTAGCCAGTCTAGCGGGACTGCCCTACGAGCAGTACTTC.